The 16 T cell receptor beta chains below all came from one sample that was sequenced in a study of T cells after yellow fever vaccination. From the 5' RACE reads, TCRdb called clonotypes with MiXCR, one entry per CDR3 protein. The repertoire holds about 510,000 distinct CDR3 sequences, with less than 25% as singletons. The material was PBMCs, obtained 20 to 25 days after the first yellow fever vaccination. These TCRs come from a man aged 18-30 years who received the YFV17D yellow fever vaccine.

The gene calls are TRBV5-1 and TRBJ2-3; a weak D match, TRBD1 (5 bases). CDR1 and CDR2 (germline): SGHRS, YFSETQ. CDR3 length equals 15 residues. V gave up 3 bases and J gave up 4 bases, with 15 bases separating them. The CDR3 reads CASSWAGKVSDTQYF. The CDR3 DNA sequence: TGCGCCAGCAGCTGGGCAGGGAAGGTATCAGATACGCAGTATTTT.

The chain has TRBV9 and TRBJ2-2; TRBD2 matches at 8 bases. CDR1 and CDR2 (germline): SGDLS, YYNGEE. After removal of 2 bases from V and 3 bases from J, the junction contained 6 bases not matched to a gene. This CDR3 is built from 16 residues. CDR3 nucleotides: TGTGCCAGCAGCGTGACGGGGGGGCATCACACCGGGGAGCTGTTTTTT. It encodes CASSVTGGHHTGELFF.

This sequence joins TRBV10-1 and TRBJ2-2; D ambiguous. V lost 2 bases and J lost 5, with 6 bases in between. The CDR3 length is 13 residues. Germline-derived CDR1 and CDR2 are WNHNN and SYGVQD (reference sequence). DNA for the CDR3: TGCGCCAGCAGTGAGCCGGAAACCGGGGAGCTGTTTTTT. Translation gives CASSEPETGELFF.

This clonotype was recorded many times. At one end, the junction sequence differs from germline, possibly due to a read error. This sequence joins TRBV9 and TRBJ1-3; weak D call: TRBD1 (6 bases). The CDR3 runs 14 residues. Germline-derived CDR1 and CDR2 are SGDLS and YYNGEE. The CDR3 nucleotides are TGCGCCAGCAGCGTGGACAGCTCTGGAAACACCATATATTTT. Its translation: CASSVDSSGNTIYF.

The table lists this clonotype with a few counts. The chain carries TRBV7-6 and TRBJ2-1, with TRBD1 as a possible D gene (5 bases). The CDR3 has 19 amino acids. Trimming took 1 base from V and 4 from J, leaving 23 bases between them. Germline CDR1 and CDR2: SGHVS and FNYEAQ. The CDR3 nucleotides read TGTGCCAGCAGCTTAGACCATGGCACAGGCCAGGCGGCGTACAATGAGCAGTTCTTC. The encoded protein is CASSLDHGTGQAAYNEQFF.

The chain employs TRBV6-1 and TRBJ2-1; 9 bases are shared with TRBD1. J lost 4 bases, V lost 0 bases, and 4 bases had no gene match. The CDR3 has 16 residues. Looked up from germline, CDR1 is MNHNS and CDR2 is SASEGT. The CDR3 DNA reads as TGTGCCAGCAGTGAAGCTCCGGGACAGGGATACAATGAGCAGTTCTTC. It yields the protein CASSEAPGQGYNEQFF.

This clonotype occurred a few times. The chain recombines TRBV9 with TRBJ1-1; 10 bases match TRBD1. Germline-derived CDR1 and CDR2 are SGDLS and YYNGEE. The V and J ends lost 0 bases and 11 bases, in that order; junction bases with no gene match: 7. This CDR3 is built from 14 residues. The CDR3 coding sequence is TGTGCCAGCAGCGTAGCTTGGACAGGGGGGAACGCTTTCTTT. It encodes CASSVAWTGGNAFF.

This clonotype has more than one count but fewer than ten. The CDR3, as DNA: TGCAGCACAAAGGAGCCCTACAATGAGCAGTTCTTC. It yields the protein CSTKEPYNEQFF. The chain recombines TRBV29-1 with TRBJ2-1; D unclear. The V and J ends lost 8 bases and 2 bases respectively, with 10 bases between them. Germline V gene data show CDR1 as SQVTM and CDR2 as ANQGSEA. The CDR3 spans 12 residues.

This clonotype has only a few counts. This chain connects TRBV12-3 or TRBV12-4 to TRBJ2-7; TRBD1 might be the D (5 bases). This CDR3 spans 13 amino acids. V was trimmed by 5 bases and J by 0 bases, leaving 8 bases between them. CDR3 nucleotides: TGTGCCAGCAGTAAGACAGCCTCCTACGAGCAGTACTTC. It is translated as CASSKTASYEQYF.

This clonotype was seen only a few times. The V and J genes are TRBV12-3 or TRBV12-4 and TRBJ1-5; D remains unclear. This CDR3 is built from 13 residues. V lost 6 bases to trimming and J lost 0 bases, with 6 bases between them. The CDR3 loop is CASSSNSNQPQHF. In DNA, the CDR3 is TGTGCCAGCAGCTCTAATAGCAATCAGCCCCAGCATTTT.

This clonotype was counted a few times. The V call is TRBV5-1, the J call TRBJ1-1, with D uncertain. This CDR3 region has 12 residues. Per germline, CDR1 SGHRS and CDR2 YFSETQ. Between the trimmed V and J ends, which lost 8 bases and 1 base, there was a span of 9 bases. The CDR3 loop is CASREWNTEAFF. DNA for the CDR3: TGCGCCAGTAGGGAGTGGAACACTGAAGCTTTCTTT.

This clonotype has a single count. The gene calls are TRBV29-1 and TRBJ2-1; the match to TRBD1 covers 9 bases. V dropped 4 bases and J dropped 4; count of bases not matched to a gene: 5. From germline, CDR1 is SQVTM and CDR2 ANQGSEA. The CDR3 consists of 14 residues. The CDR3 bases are TGCAGCGTTGTTAGGACAGGGGAATACAATGAGCAGTTCTTC. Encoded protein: CSVVRTGEYNEQFF.

The CDR3 DNA reads as TGTGCCAGCAGCCCTTCGGACAGGGGTTACGAGCAGTACTTC. Translated: CASSPSDRGYEQYF. The chain uses TRBV11-3 and TRBJ2-7, with 9 bases that match TRBD1. Germline values: CDR1 SGHNT, CDR2 YENEEA. This CDR3 contains 14 residues. V lost 5 bases to trimming and J lost 4 bases; unmatched junction nucleotides: 6.

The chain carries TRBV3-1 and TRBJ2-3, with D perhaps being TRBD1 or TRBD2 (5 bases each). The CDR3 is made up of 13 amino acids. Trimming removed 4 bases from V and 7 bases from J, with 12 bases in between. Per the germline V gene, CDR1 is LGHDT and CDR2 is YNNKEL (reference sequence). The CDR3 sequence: CASSRRDGYTQYF. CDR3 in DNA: TGTGCCAGCAGCCGCCGGGACGGATATACGCAGTATTTT.

In DNA, the CDR3 is TGCAGTGCTAGTAGCGGGGCAGGCGGCGGCTACACCTTC. It specifies CSASSGAGGGYTF. V and J are TRBV20-1 and TRBJ1-2; weak D call: TRBD1 (5 bases). Germline lookup yields CDR1 DFQATT and CDR2 SNEGSKA (reference sequence). The CDR3 loop spans 13 amino acids. Trimming removed 3 bases from V and 8 bases from J, with 16 bases in between.

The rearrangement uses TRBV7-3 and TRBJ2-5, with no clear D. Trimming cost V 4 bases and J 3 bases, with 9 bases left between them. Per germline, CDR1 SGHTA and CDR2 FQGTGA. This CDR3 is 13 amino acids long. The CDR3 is CASSSWAEETQYF. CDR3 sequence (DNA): TGTGCCAGCAGCTCCTGGGCCGAAGAGACCCAGTACTTC.